The entry below describes one TCR beta chain. The antigen is not known. The source of the sample is a study of cytomegalovirus exposure and HLA in healthy donors. Study-wide background: A previous analysis identified more than 100 million unique TCR beta sequences derived from about 180 million T cells.

In the PCR, 60 Vbeta and 13 Jbeta primers were used. Here immunoSEQ multiplex PCR was the method, and the copy in TCRdb shows in-frame clones only, minus some. This sample has 150,000 to 170,000 clones; about 74% occur once, and the top ten carry 3% to 4%. Findings and caveats of the study: The study assumed roughly uniform donor sequencing depth for presence/absence analyses. Sequencing artifact likely explains a cluster of highly shared sequence variants. Prior analysis indicated that the majority of TCR beta V segments exhibited productivity approximately 87% or approximately 30% of the time.

The CDR3 has 15 amino acids. Germline lookup yields CDR1 SGHVS and CDR2 FQNEAQ. V lost 5 bases and J lost 5; bases outside the gene matches: 8. Sequencing was done on a sample of PBMCs. This sequence was found in a woman aged 40 to 50 in good health and CMV-seronegative. This chain links TRBV7-8 with TRBJ1-2; TRBD1 matches 10 bases. Written as DNA, the CDR3 is TGTGCCAGCAGCGACGACAGGGGGCTGAGGTATGGCTACACCTTC. Its protein product is CASSDDRGLRYGYTF.